Each of the 14 T cell receptor beta chains below was sequenced from the same sample in a study of blood T cell repertoires in COVID-19. Measured with immunoSEQ multiplex PCR; TCRdb has only the in-frame clones, and not every one. The table has under 200,000 clones, about 80% seen once. The sequencing sample was made of peripheral blood. Receptors originate from a human donor in a cohort sampled during active COVID-19.

This clone has only one observation. The chain links TRBV12-5 to TRBJ1-5; D is perhaps TRBD1 (6 bases). Trimming stripped 4 bases from V and 1 base from J, with 11 bases between. The germline V gene has CDR1 LGHNT and CDR2 FRNRAP. The CDR3 loop spans 15 amino acids. The CDR3 region has the DNA TGTGCTAGTGGTTCACAGGGCGGAAGCAATCAGCCCCAGCATTTT. It yields the protein CASGSQGGSNQPQHF. The whole variable domain, remainder taken from reference TRBV12-5 and TRBJ1-5, is DARVTQTPRHKVTEMGQEVTMRCQPILGHNTVFWYRQTMMQGLELLAYFRNRAPLDDSGMPKDRFSAEMPDATLATLKIQPSEPRDSAVYFCASGSQGGSNQPQHFGDGTRLSIL.

This chain uses TRBV4-1 with TRBJ2-2, with D uncertain. V dropped 0 bases and J dropped 1 base, with 6 bases sitting between them. CDR1 is MGHRA and CDR2 is YSYEKL in the germline V gene. This CDR3 contains 15 residues. The DNA of the CDR3 is TGCGCCAGCAGCCAAGAGAGCAAGAACACCGGGGAGCTGTTTTTT. This encodes CASSQESKNTGELFF.

The chain has TRBV19 and TRBJ1-1; D not certain. Looked up from germline, CDR1 is LNHDA and CDR2 is SQIVND (reference sequence). V was trimmed by 6 bases and J by 1 base, leaving 18 bases between them. This CDR3 contains 16 residues. The CDR3, as DNA: TGTGCCAGTAGAGGCGGGAGGCACCTTGGGAACACTGAAGCTTTCTTT. Protein product: CASRGGRHLGNTEAFF.

In its sample, this clone was seen a few times. V and J are TRBV27 and TRBJ1-2; 7 bases map to TRBD1. Trimming removed 5 bases from V and 0 bases from J; junction bases left unmatched: 6. The CDR3 runs to 15 residues. Germline loops: CDR1 MNHEY, CDR2 SMNVEV (reference sequence). The CDR3 protein is CASSPGQGANYGYTF. The CDR3 DNA sequence: TGTGCCAGCAGTCCCGGGCAGGGGGCTAACTATGGCTACACCTTC.

This chain links TRBV11-1 with TRBJ1-1; the D is unclear. The CDR3 covers 13 residues. Trimming stripped 0 bases from V and 4 bases from J, with 6 bases between. Germline V gene data show CDR1 as SGHAT and CDR2 as FQDESV (reference sequence). DNA of the CDR3: TGTGCCAGCAGCTTAGCGGAGGGCACTGAAGCTTTCTTT. Translated: CASSLAEGTEAFF.

In this sample, this clone turned up a few times. The chain carries TRBV19 and TRBJ1-1; 10 bases map to TRBD1. J was trimmed by 2 bases and V by 5 bases; bases with no gene match: 5. The CDR3 has 15 residues. Germline lookup yields CDR1 LNHDA and CDR2 SQIVND (reference sequence). CDR3 loop: CASSGRDRGNTEAFF. In DNA, the CDR3 is TGTGCCAGTAGTGGCCGGGACAGGGGAAACACTGAAGCTTTCTTT.

This chain uses TRBV5-1 with TRBJ2-2, with a possible D match to TRBD2 (6 bases). V gave up 2 bases and J gave up 6 bases, with 17 bases separating them. The germline V gene encodes CDR1 SGHRS and CDR2 YFSETQ. CDR3 length: 16 residues. CDR3 residues: CASSFQSGLTPGELFF. CDR3 in DNA: TGCGCCAGCAGCTTTCAATCGGGACTCACACCCGGGGAGCTGTTTTTT. Drawing the rest from reference TRBV5-1 and TRBJ2-2, the complete variable domain is KAGVTQTPRYLIKTRGQQVTLSCSPISGHRSVSWYQQTPGQGLQFLFEYFSETQRNKGNFPGRFSGRQFSNSRSEMNVSTLELGDSALYLCASSFQSGLTPGELFFGEGSRLTVL.

The rearrangement joins TRBV5-6 to TRBJ1-1; TRBD1 is a possible D gene (5 bases). There are 11 residues in the CDR3. V was trimmed by 0 bases and J by 10 bases, leaving 7 bases between them. In germline, CDR1 is SGHDT, CDR2 YYEEEE. The CDR3 coding sequence is TGTGCCAGCAGCTTGGAGGGGCGAGCTTTCTTT. Its protein is CASSLEGRAFF. Looking up the rest from reference TRBV5-6 and TRBJ1-1 gives the full variable domain: DAGVTQSPTHLIKTRGQQVTLRCSPKSGHDTVSWYQQALGQGPQFIFQYYEEEERQRGNFPDRFSGHQFPNYSSELNVNALLLGDSALYLCASSLEGRAFFGQGTRLTVV.

V gene TRBV27 combines with J gene TRBJ1-3; D unclear. CDR3 length equals 13 residues. Trimming removed 5 bases from V and 4 bases from J, with 9 bases in between. Germline CDR1 reads MNHEY; CDR2 reads SMNVEV (reference sequence). The CDR3 region is CASSPRIGNTIYF. The DNA for the CDR3 is TGTGCCAGCAGTCCGAGAATCGGAAACACCATATATTTT.

The chain combines TRBV19 with TRBJ2-1, with TRBD2 matching over 12 bases. Germline-derived CDR1 and CDR2 are LNHDA and SQIVND (reference sequence). The CDR3 extends over 15 amino acids. The V and J ends lost 5 bases and 8 bases, in that order; junction bases with no gene match: 7. CDR3 nucleotides: TGTGCCAGTAGTCCAACTAGCGGGGGGTTGGATGAGCAGTTCTTC. Its protein is CASSPTSGGLDEQFF.

This chain joins TRBV4-1 and TRBJ2-3, with TRBD2 matching over 7 bases. Germline CDR1 reads MGHRA; CDR2 reads YSYEKL. V lost 2 bases, J lost 0 bases, and 5 bases stayed unmatched. This CDR3 comprises 16 residues. This CDR3 reads CASSQMGGSSTDTQYF. CDR3 sequence (DNA): TGCGCCAGCAGCCAAATGGGCGGGAGCAGCACAGATACGCAGTATTTT.

This clone turned up a few times. The chain carries TRBV10-1 and TRBJ2-1, with D tentatively TRBD2 (7 bases). The length of the CDR3 is 15 residues. Looked up from germline, CDR1 is WNHNN and CDR2 is SYGVQD (reference sequence). V was trimmed by 7 bases and J by 6 bases, leaving 19 bases between them. In DNA form, the CDR3 reads TGCGCCAGCATTACCAGACGGAGGGGGGGCAATGAGCAGTTCTTC. Translating gives CASITRRRGGNEQFF.

This clone has only a few counts. The V gene is TRBV11-2, the J gene TRBJ1-2; 7 nucleotides line up with TRBD1. The CDR3 has 14 amino acids. Losses at the gene ends were 6 bases for V and 8 bases for J; bases not matched to a gene: 12. CDR1 and CDR2 (germline): SGHAT, FQNNGV. CDR3 DNA sequence: TGTGCCAGCAGGCCTAGTCCCACAGGGGACGGCTACACCTTC. Encoded protein: CASRPSPTGDGYTF.

The chain couples TRBV2 to TRBJ1-2; maybe TRBD1 (5 bases). The CDR3 length is 14 residues. Trimming took 5 bases from V and 4 from J, leaving 14 bases between them. Germline V CDR1 and CDR2: SNHLY, FYNNEI. DNA of the CDR3: TGTGCCAGCAGTTCAGGGTCCATGGGCTATGGCTACACCTTC. It translates to CASSSGSMGYGYTF.